The entry below describes one T cell receptor (beta chain). This entry is derived from a study of blood T cell repertoires in COVID-19. TCRdb's table, derived via immunoSEQ multiplex PCR, lists solely in-frame clones and lacks some. The sample holds more than 250,000 clones, more than 75% seen once. There are 14 residues in the CDR3. With 5 bases removed from V and 2 bases from J, the gap between germline ends came to 14 bases. CDR1 is SGHKS and CDR2 is YYEKEE in the germline V gene (reference sequence). This TCR was recovered from a man in his fifties or sixties with active or convalescent COVID-19. The sample was peripheral blood. J is TRBJ2-7 and V is TRBV5-5; a possible D gene is TRBD1 (6 bases). CDR3 in DNA: TGTGCCAGCAGAGGGGGTAGTGGGACCTACGAGCAGTACTTC. Protein sequence: CASRGGSGTYEQYF. The full variable domain, in which reference TRBV5-5 and TRBJ2-7 provide the parts outside the CDR3, is DAGVTQSPTHLIKTRGQQVTLRCSPISGHKSVSWYQQVLGQGPQFIFQYYEKEERGRGNFPDRFSARQFPNYSSELNVNALLLGDSALYLCASRGGSGTYEQYFGPGTRLTVT.